The T cell receptor (beta chain) under discussion was sequenced for a study of cytomegalovirus exposure and HLA in healthy donors (dated by TCRdb to 2017 to 2019). For the study in its entirety: According to a later analysis, one platform produced both the 120 validation repertoires and the 666 repertoires of the first cohort. High-throughput TCR immunosequencing, statistical association of individual TCRs with disease status, and machine learning were combined to predict cytomegalovirus infection status. In addition to the first cohort of around 670 subjects, a separate validation cohort of 120 different subjects was used. The study aimed to test whether cataloging public T cell receptors could reveal signatures of past pathogen exposure.

The library was generated by the immunoSEQ multiplex PCR assay. Concerning the study's data processing: To diagnose cytomegalovirus status from the catalog of TCR beta chain sequences, a statistical classification framework was built. What TCRdb holds here is the immuneACCESS table cut down to in-frame rearrangements. Part of the clones is not present; checked against another copy, under half of the missing clones reflect an unresolved V gene, and the others are unexplained. V and J calls and clone size come straight from that table; D and trimming were deduced from the DNA. This sample is represented by 130,000 to 150,000 clones; roughly 86% of them were singletons. Clones ranked in the top ten supply roughly 1.4% of the sample. Concerning this clone: This clone's antigen is unknown. No per-base quality is available; no much larger clone lies one base away.

The full study reports these points: The authors suggested that the approach could potentially be generalized to other disease states and immunological phenotypes. Most TCR sequences were observed very rarely across donors, whereas some public TCRs were present in many individuals. Subsequent analysis determined that TCRs grouped into clusters in the first cohort also showed a tendency toward co-occurrence across the roughly 110 validation repertoires, and approximately 93% of cluster scores exceeded 0. The study listed approximately 160 TCR beta chains as associated with cytomegalovirus. A later analysis had no HLA typing for the validation cohort, so co-occurrence there was scored across all 110 or so repertoires. Three of the identified cytomegalovirus-associated TCR beta chains were confirmed in vitro to be specific for cytomegalovirus antigens. The classifier was reported to diagnose cytomegalovirus status with high specificity and sensitivity in both the original and validation cohorts.

Donors formed part of the validation cohort, which comprised over a hundred subjects and was distinct from the first cohort of some 700 subjects. This receptor was obtained from a woman aged 25 to 39 in good health and CMV-seronegative. The sample was PBMCs.

The CDR3 protein: CASSLGRGLDTQYF. In nucleotides, the sequence is TGTGCCAGCAGCTTAGGACGAGGCCTAGATACGCAGTATTTT. The chain links TRBV7-9 with TRBJ2-3; no D gene call is confident. Measured from the cysteine to the phenylalanine, the CDR3 is 14 residues long. The retained sequence is limited to the CDR3, 42 bases, with the frame set at the first base. V loses 1 base of germline sequence and J loses 5 bases, and the interval between the two ends is 10 bases. The CDR1 and CDR2 encoded by the germline V gene (reference sequence) are SEHNR and FQNEAQ.